What follows are 16 T cell receptor beta chains derived from one specimen sequenced in a study of T-cell memory formation after mild COVID-19. TCRdb ran MiXCR on the 5' RACE reads and lists one entry per CDR3 protein. The sample contains about 430,000 distinct CDR3 sequences, roughly 26% of which appear only once. The sequenced sample was PBMCs or a T cell subset sorted from them (not recorded which). Receptors originate from an adult woman who had mild COVID-19 (a few samples of this study predate the infection). Cell type and time point are not known.

V gene TRBV27 combines with J gene TRBJ2-7; 7 bases are shared with TRBD2. The CDR3 has 14 amino acids. V trimming: 10 bases; J trimming: 0 bases; junction bases outside the gene matches: 9. The germline gives CDR1 MNHEY, CDR2 SMNVEV (reference sequence). The CDR3 coding sequence is TGTGCCACCGGGAGGCAGGCGAGCTCCTACGAGCAGTACTTC. It yields the protein CATGRQASSYEQYF.

This clonotype has a handful of counts. The V and J genes are TRBV21-1 and TRBJ2-4; no DNA check was done on the table's D call, TRBD1. TRBV21-1 is a documented pseudogene. CDR3 length equals 17 residues. CDR3 sequence (DNA): TGTGCCAGCAGCAAAGGGAGCGGGGGCCTTCTAAAAAACATTCAGTACTTC. Residues: CASSKGSGGLLKNIQYF.

The sample holds a few counts of this clonotype. The gene calls are TRBV11-2 and TRBJ2-5; D unclear. V gave up 2 bases and J gave up 1 base, with 8 bases separating them. Germline V gene lookup returns CDR1 SGHAT and CDR2 FQNNGV. The CDR3 is 14 residues long. The CDR3 protein is CASSLLQAQETQYF. Written as DNA, the CDR3 is TGTGCCAGCAGCTTACTCCAGGCCCAAGAGACCCAGTACTTC.

This clonotype has only a few counts. The chain combines TRBV3-1 with TRBJ1-5, with 8 bases lining up with TRBD1. The CDR3 is 13 residues long. Germline V gene data show CDR1 as LGHDT and CDR2 as YNNKEL (reference sequence). The V segment lost 10 bases and the J segment 3 bases; nucleotides outside the gene matches: 5. The CDR3 bases are TGTGCCACCGGACAGGGCATCAATCAGCCCCAGCATTTT. It is translated as CATGQGINQPQHF.

This clonotype has a count of ten or more. The chain recombines TRBV5-1 with TRBJ2-7; TRBD1 is a possible D gene (6 bases). This CDR3 is built from 14 residues. Trimming took off 3 bases at V and 0 bases at J, with 10 bases between the two ends. Germline-derived CDR1 and CDR2 are SGHRS and YFSETQ. The CDR3 here is CASSSRTASYEQYF. CDR3 coding DNA: TGCGCCAGCAGCTCTCGGACAGCCTCCTACGAGCAGTACTTC.

The rearrangement uses TRBV24-1 and TRBJ1-5; D call uncertain. Germline-derived CDR1 and CDR2 are KGHDR and SFDVKD. This CDR3 is built from 14 residues. The V end was cut by 4 bases, the J end by 9 bases, with 15 bases between. CDR3 residues: CATSDSTIPGPQHF. The CDR3 nucleotides read TGTGCCACCAGTGACTCAACCATCCCGGGGCCCCAGCATTTT.

The J gene is TRBJ1-5, the V gene TRBV7-9; 9 positions agree with TRBD1. The CDR3 extends over 15 amino acids. Germline trimming cut 5 bases from V and 6 bases from J; bases unmatched to any gene: 8. CDR1 and CDR2 (germline): SEHNR, FQNEAQ (reference sequence). The CDR3 reads CASSGDRGGIQPQHF. The CDR3 nucleotides read TGTGCCAGCAGCGGAGACAGGGGGGGGATTCAGCCCCAGCATTTT.

The chain is built from TRBV12-3 or TRBV12-4 and TRBJ1-5; the D is unclear. The CDR3 has 13 amino acids. V was cut by 1 base and J by 4 bases, with 5 bases left in between. CDR3 nucleotide sequence: TGTGCCAGCAGTTTAGGTCCGAATCAGCCCCAGCATTTT. This codes for CASSLGPNQPQHF.

The chain carries TRBV6-6 and TRBJ2-6; a weak D match, TRBD1 (5 bases). Germline V gene lookup returns CDR1 MNHNY and CDR2 SVGAGI (reference sequence). V was trimmed by 5 bases and J by 0 bases, leaving 8 bases between them. The CDR3 covers 15 residues. The CDR3 reads CASSGQGSGANVLTF. The CDR3 region has the DNA TGTGCCAGCAGTGGCCAGGGCTCTGGGGCCAACGTCCTGACTTTC.

This clonotype came up a few times. This chain uses TRBV7-3 with TRBJ2-1; a possible D gene is TRBD2 (5 bases). This CDR3 has 16 amino acids. The V gene's germline CDR1 is SGHTA and CDR2 FQGTGA. V shed 0 bases and J shed 4 bases, with 13 bases lying between them. Here the CDR3 DNA reads TGTGCCAGCAGCTTAACGGTGGACTCGGCTTACAATGAGCAGTTCTTC. Translation: CASSLTVDSAYNEQFF.

The CDR3 nucleotides read TGTGCCAGCAGTCCACGGGGCAGCTTAAGCTCCTATAATTCACCCCTCCACTTT. Translated, it gives CASSPRGSLSSYNSPLHF. The rearrangement uses TRBV12-3 or TRBV12-4 and TRBJ1-6; D might be TRBD1 (5 bases). The CDR3 totals 18 residues. V lost 5 bases to trimming and J lost 0 bases, with 17 bases between them.

This chain joins TRBV7-6 and TRBJ2-5; 9 positions agree with TRBD2. Germline CDR1 is SGHVS and CDR2 is FNYEAQ. The CDR3 runs to 15 residues. The J segment lost 2 bases and the V segment lost 5 bases, leaving 6 bases of the junction unmatched. The CDR3 is CASSAPAGGQETQYF. DNA for the CDR3: TGTGCCAGCAGCGCTCCTGCGGGGGGGCAAGAGACCCAGTACTTC.

This chain links TRBV4-1 with TRBJ2-3, with 8 nucleotides matching TRBD2. The V and J ends lost 1 base and 5 bases, in that order; junction bases with no gene match: 5. The CDR3 totals 15 residues. Per germline, CDR1 MGHRA and CDR2 YSYEKL. In DNA, the CDR3 is TGCGCCAGCAGCCAAGGGGCGGGGACTAGAGATACGCAGTATTTT. Translated, it gives CASSQGAGTRDTQYF.

This chain connects TRBV4-1 to TRBJ2-3; D is uncertain. Germline lookup yields CDR1 MGHRA and CDR2 YSYEKL. The CDR3 extends over 11 amino acids. The V gene lost 4 bases and the J gene lost 6 bases, with 5 bases spanning the gap. In DNA, the CDR3 is TGCGCCAGCAGCCGTGGGGATACGCAGTATTTT. It codes for CASSRGDTQYF.

J is TRBJ2-7 and V is TRBV7-6, with TRBD2 identical over 8 bases. The CDR3 spans 15 residues. V lost 6 bases, J lost 4 bases, and 11 bases stayed unmatched. The V gene's germline CDR1 is SGHVS and CDR2 FNYEAQ. The CDR3 spells CASRIMAGGLYEQYF. DNA for the CDR3: TGTGCCAGCAGAATAATGGCGGGGGGTCTGTACGAGCAGTACTTC.

The chain employs TRBV24-1 and TRBJ2-5; D not resolved. V was shortened by 2 bases and J by 5 bases, with 11 bases between the two germline ends. In germline, CDR1 is KGHDR, CDR2 SFDVKD. CDR3 length: 14 amino acids. The CDR3 nucleotides read TGTGCCACCAGTGATTCAGGAACCGGGGAGACCCAGTACTTC. This sequence encodes CATSDSGTGETQYF.